The clone carrying this TCR beta chain has at least ten counts. Its antigen remains unknown. A 1 in 200,000 to 1 in 1 million T cell depth was the sequencing target. Measured with immunoSEQ multiplex PCR; TCRdb has only the in-frame clones, and not every one. The sample consists of around 52,000 clones, around 60% of them appearing once. This sample was included in a study of cytotoxic CD8 clonotypes in ibrutinib-treated CLL. Study-wide results and limits: Patients had baseline clonality above age-matched healthy donors, and this clonality moved with circulating CD8+ T-cell counts. Public clonotypes, an uncommon group, contracted or remained stable on treatment.

Cryopreserved PBMCs were the source of 1.5 to 2.5 micrograms of genomic DNA, which went to TCR beta libraries. CDR1 is MNHNS and CDR2 is SASEGT in the germline V gene. J lost 4 bases, V lost 3 bases, and 4 bases had no gene match. The CDR3 totals 15 residues. The genes are TRBV6-1 and TRBJ2-2; 8 bases fit TRBD1. This clonotype was obtained from a human donor with chronic lymphocytic leukemia. The sequencing used PBMCs, collected after 24 months of ibrutinib treatment. CDR3 amino acids: CASSEPGGFTGELFF. The DNA for the CDR3 is TGTGCCAGCAGTGAGCCAGGGGGCTTCACCGGGGAGCTGTTTTTT.